The present T cell receptor (beta chain) was sequenced within a study of T cell responses to AZD1222 COVID-19 vaccine. The CDR3 spans 16 residues. V lost 0 bases and J 7 bases, leaving 18 bases between the germline ends. The germline V gene has CDR1 MNHEY and CDR2 SVGAGI. TCRdb's table, derived via immunoSEQ multiplex PCR, lists solely in-frame clones and lacks some. This table has 100,000 or so clones, 90% to 95% appearing once. The sequenced sample was peripheral blood, obtained on day 0 of AZD1222 vaccination. This chain connects TRBV6-5 to TRBJ1-2, with D unresolved. This receptor was identified in an adult in good health. The chain's CDR3 is CASSYSMTGSLFGYTF. The DNA of the CDR3 is TGTGCCAGCAGTTACTCGATGACGGGGAGCTTGTTTGGCTACACCTTC.